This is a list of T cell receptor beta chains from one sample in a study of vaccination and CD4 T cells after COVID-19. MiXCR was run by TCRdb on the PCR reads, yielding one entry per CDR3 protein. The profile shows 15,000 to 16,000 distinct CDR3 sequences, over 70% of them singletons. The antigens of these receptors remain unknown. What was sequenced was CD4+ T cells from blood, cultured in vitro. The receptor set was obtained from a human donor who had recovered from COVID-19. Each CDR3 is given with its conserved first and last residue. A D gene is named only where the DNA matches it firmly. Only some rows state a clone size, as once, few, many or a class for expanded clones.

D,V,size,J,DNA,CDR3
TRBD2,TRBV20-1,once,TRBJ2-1,TGCAGTGCTAGGACACTTCTAGCGGGGAGCTCCTACAATGAGCAGTTCTTC,CSARTLLAGSSYNEQFF
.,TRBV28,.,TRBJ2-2,TGTGCCAGCAAGGTAGTCAGGTTAGGCACCGGGGAGCTGTTTTTT,CASKVVRLGTGELFF
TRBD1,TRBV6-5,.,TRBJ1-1,TGTGCCAGCAGTTCGTCCTCCTATAAAGCTCAGGGGGCTGAAGCTTTCTTT,CASSSSSYKAQGAEAFF
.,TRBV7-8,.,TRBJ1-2,TGTGCCAGCAGCTTTGGTCAGGGGAACTATGGCTACACCTTC,CASSFGQGNYGYTF
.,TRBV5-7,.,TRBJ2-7,TGTGCCAGCAGCTTATCATTCCTACTCAGCTCCTACGAGCAGTACTTC,CASSLSFLLSSYEQYF
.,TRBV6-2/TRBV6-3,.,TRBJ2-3,TGTGCCAGCAGAGGCGCCTCTGGCGGAAGGACAGATACGCAGTATTTT,CASRGASGGRTDTQYF
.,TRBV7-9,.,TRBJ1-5,TGTGCCAGCAGCTTAGCTTCGAATGATCAGCCCCAGCATTTT,CASSLASNDQPQHF
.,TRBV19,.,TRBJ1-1,TGTGCCAGTAGTGACGGGTCAGCAGCAACGAACACTGAAGCTTTCTTT,CASSDGSAATNTEAFF
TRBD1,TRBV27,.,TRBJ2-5,TGTGCCAGCAGTAGTCGGACAGGGGGCATTGAGAAGACCCAGTACTTC,CASSSRTGGIEKTQYF
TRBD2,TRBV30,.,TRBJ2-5,TGTGCCTGGACCCGGCTAGCGGGAGTTGCTCAGGCCCAGTACTTC,CAWTRLAGVAQAQYF
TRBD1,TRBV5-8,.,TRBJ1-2,TGTGCCAGCAGCGTACGGACAGGGGAGTTC,CASSVRTGEF
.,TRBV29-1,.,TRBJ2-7,TGCAGCGTTGATGGCGGGACCTACGAGCAGTACTTC,CSVDGGTYEQYF
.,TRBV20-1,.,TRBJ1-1,TGCAGTGCTACAGCCTTGAACACTGAAGCTTTCTTT,CSATALNTEAFF
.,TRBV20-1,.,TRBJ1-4,TGCAGTGCTCCCCGGTGGGGAACTAATGAAAAACTGTTTTTT,CSAPRWGTNEKLFF
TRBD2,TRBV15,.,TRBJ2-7,TGTGCCACCAGCAGAGTCGGGACTAGCGGGAGGGCCCACTACTCATACGAGCAGTACTTC,CATSRVGTSGRAHYSYEQYF
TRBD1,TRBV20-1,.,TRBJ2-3,TGCAGTGCTAGAGATTTGGGACAGAGCACAGATACGCAGTATTTT,CSARDLGQSTDTQYF
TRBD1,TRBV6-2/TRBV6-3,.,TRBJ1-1,TGTGCCAGCAGACCAACAGGGGGGGGGACTGAAGCTTTCTTT,CASRPTGGGTEAFF
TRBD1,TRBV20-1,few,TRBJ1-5,TGCAGTGCTAGACGACAGGGAGGTGGTCAGCCCCAGCATTTT,CSARRQGGGQPQHF
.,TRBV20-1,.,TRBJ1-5,TGCAGTGCTAGAGATGGTAGGGGATATCAGCCCCAGCATTTT,CSARDGRGYQPQHF
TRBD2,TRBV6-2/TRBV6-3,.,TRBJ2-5,TGTGCCAGCAGTTACGGGGGGGTCGGGGAGACCCAGTACTTC,CASSYGGVGETQYF
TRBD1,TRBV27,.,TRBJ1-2,TGTGCCAGCAGTTTAAGGGGGCCAGAGGGCTACACCTTC,CASSLRGPEGYTF
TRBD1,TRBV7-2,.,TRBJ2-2,TGTGCCAGCAGCTTTGACAGGGGTGCCACCGGGGAGCTGTTTTTT,CASSFDRGATGELFF
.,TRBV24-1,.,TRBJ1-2,TGTGCCACCGAGGGGGTTGGGGGCTACACCTTC,CATEGVGGYTF
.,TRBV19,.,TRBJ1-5,TGTGCCAGTAGTATCGACAGACGGGGCAATCAGCCCCAGCATTTT,CASSIDRRGNQPQHF
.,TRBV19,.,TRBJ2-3,TGTGCCAGTAAGGGACGAGGGGACTCTAGCACAGATACGCAGTATTTT,CASKGRGDSSTDTQYF
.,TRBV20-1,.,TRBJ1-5,TGCAGTGCTTGGGGGGATAGCAATCAGCCCCAGCATTTT,CSAWGDSNQPQHF
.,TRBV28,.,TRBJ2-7,TGTGCCAGCAGTTTAACGTCTCGGAGGGCCGAGCAGTACTTC,CASSLTSRRAEQYF
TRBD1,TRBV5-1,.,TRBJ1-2,TGCGCCAGCAGCCGAGACAGGGGAGCTAACTATGGCTACACCTTC,CASSRDRGANYGYTF
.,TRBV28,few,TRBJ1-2,TGTGCCAGCAGTTCCTATGGCTACACCTTC,CASSSYGYTF
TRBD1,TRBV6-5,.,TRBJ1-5,TGTGCCAGCAGTTTGGACAGGGGCCATCAGCCCCAGCATTTT,CASSLDRGHQPQHF
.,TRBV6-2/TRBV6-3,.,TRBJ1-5,TGTGCCAGCACCTCCGGGCTGCGGGGCAATCAGCCCCAGCATTTT,CASTSGLRGNQPQHF
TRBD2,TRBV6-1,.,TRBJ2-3,TGTGCCAGCAGTGAGCTAGCGGGAGCTACAGATACGCAGTATTTT,CASSELAGATDTQYF
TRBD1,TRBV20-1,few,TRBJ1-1,TGCAGTGCTAGGCGGGGACAGGGTATGAACACTGAAGCTTTCTTT,CSARRGQGMNTEAFF
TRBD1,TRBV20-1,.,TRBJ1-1,TGCGGACAGGGAGGGTCAGCTGAAGCTTTCTTT,CGQGGSAEAFF
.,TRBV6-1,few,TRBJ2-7,TGTGCCAGCAGGGGGAGGGGGGGAGTCGCCTACGAGCAGTACTTC,CASRGRGGVAYEQYF
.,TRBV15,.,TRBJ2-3,TGTGCCACCAGCAGAGGGCCTCTCGTCGGGACAGATACGCAGTATTTT,CATSRGPLVGTDTQYF
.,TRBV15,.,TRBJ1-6,TGTGCCACCAGCACCTCGGGGTCGGTGGATTCACCCCTCCACTTT,CATSTSGSVDSPLHF
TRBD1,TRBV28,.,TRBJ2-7,TGTGCCAGCAGTTTACTTGGGACAGGGCGATCCTACGAGCAGTACTTC,CASSLLGTGRSYEQYF
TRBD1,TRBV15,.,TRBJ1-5,TGTGCCACCAGCAGAGAACTGGACAGGCCCCCCCATTTT,CATSRELDRPPHF
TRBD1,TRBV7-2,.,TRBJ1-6,TGTGCCAGCAGCCCGGGCCCAGGGGGGTATAATTCACCCCTCCACTTT,CASSPGPGGYNSPLHF
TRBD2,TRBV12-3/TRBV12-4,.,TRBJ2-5,TGTGCCAGCAGTTTAGGGGGACTAGCGCAGGAGACCCAGTACTTC,CASSLGGLAQETQYF
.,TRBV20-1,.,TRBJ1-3,TGCAGTGCTAGACCTGACAGGAGCTCTGGAAACACCATATATTTT,CSARPDRSSGNTIYF